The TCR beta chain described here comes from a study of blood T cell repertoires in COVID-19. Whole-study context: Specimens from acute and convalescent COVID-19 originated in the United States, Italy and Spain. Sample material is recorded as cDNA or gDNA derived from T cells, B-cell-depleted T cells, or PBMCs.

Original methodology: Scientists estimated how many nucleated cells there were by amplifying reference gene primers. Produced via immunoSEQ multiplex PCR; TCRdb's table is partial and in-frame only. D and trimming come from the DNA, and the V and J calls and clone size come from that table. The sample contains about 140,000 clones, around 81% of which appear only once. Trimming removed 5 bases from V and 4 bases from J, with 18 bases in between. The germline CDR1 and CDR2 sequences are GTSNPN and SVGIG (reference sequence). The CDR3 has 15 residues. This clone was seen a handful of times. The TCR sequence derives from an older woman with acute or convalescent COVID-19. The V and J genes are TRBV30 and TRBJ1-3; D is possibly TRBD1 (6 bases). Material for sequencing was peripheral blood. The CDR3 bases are TGTGCCTGGGGGACCGTCGGGGGGCGCGGAAACACCATATATTTT. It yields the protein CAWGTVGGRGNTIYF.